This entry is about one T cell receptor (beta chain). The sample belongs to a study of blood T cell repertoires in COVID-19. Profiled with immunoSEQ multiplex PCR; TCRdb holds only in-frame clones, not every one. The table lists about 160,000 clones, around 84% of them singletons. Sample: PBMCs or T cells enriched from blood (not recorded which). The TCR sequence derives from a woman in her forties or fifties who had recovered from COVID-19.

CDR3 sequence: CASSLGGGETQYF. In DNA form, the CDR3 reads TGTGCCAGCAGCTTAGGAGGTGGGGAGACCCAGTACTTC. This chain links TRBV7-9 with TRBJ2-5; D gene ambiguous. V was trimmed by 1 base and J by 5 bases, leaving 8 bases between them. Germline CDR1 is SEHNR and CDR2 is FQNEAQ (reference sequence). The CDR3 totals 13 residues.